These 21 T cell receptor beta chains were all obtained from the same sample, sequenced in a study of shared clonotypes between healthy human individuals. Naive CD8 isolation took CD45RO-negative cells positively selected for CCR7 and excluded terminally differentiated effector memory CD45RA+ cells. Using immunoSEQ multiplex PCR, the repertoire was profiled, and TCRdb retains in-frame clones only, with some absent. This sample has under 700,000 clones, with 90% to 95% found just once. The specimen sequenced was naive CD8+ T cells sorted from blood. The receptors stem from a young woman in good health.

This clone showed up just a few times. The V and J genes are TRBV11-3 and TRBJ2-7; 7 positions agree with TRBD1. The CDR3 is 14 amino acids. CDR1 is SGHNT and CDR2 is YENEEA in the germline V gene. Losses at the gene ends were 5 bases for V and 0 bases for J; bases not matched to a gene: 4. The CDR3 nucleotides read TGTGCCAGCAGCGACCGGGACAGCTCCTACGAGCAGTACTTC. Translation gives CASSDRDSSYEQYF.

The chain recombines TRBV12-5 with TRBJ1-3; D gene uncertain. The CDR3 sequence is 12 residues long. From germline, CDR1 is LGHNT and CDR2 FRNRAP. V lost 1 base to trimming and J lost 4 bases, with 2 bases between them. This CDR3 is CASGLEGNTIYF. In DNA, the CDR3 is TGTGCTAGTGGTTTGGAAGGAAACACCATATATTTT. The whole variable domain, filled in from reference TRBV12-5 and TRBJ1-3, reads DARVTQTPRHKVTEMGQEVTMRCQPILGHNTVFWYRQTMMQGLELLAYFRNRAPLDDSGMPKDRFSAEMPDATLATLKIQPSEPRDSAVYFCASGLEGNTIYFGEGSWLTVV.

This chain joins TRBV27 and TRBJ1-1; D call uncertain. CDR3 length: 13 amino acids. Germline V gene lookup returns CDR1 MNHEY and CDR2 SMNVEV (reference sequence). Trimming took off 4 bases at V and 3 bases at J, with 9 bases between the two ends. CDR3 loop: CASSYEQYTEAFF. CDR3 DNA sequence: TGTGCCAGCAGTTACGAACAGTACACTGAAGCTTTCTTT.

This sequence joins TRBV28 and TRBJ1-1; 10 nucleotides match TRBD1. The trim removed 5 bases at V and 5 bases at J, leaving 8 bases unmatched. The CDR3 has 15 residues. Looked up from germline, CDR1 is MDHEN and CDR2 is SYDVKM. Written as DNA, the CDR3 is TGTGCCAGCAGTCTGACAGGGGGCCCGAAGACTGAAGCTTTCTTT. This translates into CASSLTGGPKTEAFF.

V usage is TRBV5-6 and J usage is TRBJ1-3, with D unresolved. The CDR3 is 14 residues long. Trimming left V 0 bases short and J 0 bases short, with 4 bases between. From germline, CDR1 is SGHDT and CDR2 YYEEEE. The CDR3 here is CASSLAASGNTIYF. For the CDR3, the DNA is TGTGCCAGCAGCTTGGCGGCCTCTGGAAACACCATATATTTT.

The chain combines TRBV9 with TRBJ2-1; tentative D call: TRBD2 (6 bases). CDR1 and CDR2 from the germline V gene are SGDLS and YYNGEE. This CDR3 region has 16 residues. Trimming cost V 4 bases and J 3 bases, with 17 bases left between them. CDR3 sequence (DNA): TGTGCCAGCAGCTCAACTAGCCTCGGTGTCTACAATGAGCAGTTCTTC. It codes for CASSSTSLGVYNEQFF.

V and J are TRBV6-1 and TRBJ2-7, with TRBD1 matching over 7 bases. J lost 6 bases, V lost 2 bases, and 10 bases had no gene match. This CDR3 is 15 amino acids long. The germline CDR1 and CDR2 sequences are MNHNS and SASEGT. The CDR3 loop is CASSEWDSQKGEQYF. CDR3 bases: TGTGCCAGCAGTGAATGGGACAGCCAAAAGGGCGAGCAGTACTTC.

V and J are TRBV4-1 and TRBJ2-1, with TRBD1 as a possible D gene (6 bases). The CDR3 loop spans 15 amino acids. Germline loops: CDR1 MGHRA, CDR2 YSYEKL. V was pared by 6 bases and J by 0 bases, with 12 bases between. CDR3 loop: CASRKTGSSYNEQFF. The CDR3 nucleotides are TGCGCCAGCAGAAAAACAGGGAGCTCCTACAATGAGCAGTTCTTC.

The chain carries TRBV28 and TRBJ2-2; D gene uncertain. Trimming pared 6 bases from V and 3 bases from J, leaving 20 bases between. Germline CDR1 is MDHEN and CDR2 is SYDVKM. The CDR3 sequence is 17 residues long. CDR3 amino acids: CASSPPRLRRDTGELFF. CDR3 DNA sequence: TGTGCCAGCAGCCCCCCCAGACTCCGGCGTGACACCGGGGAGCTGTTTTTT.

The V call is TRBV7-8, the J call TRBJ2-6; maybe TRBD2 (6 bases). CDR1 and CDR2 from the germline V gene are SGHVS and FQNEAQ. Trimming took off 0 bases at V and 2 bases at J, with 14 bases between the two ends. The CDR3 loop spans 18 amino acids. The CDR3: CASSLAPGDGAGANVLTF. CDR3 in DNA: TGTGCCAGCAGCTTAGCTCCGGGGGATGGAGCTGGGGCCAACGTCCTGACTTTC.

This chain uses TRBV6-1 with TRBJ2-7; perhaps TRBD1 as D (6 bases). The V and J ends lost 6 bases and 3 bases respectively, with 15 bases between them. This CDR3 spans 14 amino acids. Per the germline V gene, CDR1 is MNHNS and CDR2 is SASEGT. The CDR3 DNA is TGTGCCAGCAGCAACCGGGACACCTACTACGAGCAGTACTTC. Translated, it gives CASSNRDTYYEQYF.

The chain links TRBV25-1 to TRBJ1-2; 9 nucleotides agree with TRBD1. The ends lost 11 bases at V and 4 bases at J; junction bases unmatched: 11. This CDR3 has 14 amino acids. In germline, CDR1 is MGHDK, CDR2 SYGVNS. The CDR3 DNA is TGTGCCGCAGGTCCAGGGGACAGGGTCTATGGCTACACCTTC. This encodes CAAGPGDRVYGYTF.

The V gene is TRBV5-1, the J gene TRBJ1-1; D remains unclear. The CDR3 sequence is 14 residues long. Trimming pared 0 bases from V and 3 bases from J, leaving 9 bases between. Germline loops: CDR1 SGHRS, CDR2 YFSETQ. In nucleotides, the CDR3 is TGCGCCAGCAGCTTGGGAGATACCTACACTGAAGCTTTCTTT. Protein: CASSLGDTYTEAFF.

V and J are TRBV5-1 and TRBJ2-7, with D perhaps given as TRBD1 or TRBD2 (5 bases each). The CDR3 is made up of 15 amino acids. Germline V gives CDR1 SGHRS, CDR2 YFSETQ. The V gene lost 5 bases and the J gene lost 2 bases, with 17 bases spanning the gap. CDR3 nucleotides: TGCGCCAGCAGATCGACCGGGACCGGGACCTACGAGCAGTACTTC. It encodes CASRSTGTGTYEQYF.

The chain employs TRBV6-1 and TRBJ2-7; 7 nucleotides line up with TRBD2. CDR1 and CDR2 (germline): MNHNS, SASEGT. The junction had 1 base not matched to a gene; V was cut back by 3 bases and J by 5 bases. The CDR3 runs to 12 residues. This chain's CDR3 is CASSEGGNEQYF. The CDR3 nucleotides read TGTGCCAGCAGTGAGGGGGGGAACGAGCAGTACTTC.

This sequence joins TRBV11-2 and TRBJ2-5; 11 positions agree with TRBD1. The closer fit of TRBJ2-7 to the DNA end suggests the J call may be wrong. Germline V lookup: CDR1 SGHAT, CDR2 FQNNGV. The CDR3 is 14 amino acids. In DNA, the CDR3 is TGTGCCAGCAGCCTGGGACAGGGGGCCTACGAGCAGTACTTC. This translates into CASSLGQGAYEQYF.

DNA of the CDR3: TGTGCCAGCAGACCCGCCACAGATACGCAGTATTTT. Its translation is CASRPATDTQYF. The chain employs TRBV6-5 and TRBJ2-3; D ambiguous. CDR1 and CDR2 (germline): MNHEY, SVGAGI. CDR3 length equals 12 residues. Trimming cost V 6 bases and J 2 bases, with 6 bases left between them.

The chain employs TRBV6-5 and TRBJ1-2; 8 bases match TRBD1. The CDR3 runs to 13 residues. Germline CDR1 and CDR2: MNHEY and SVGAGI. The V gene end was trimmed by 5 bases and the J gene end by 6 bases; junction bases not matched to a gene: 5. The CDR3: CASSDQGAHGYTF. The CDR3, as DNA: TGTGCCAGCAGTGATCAGGGGGCGCATGGCTACACCTTC.

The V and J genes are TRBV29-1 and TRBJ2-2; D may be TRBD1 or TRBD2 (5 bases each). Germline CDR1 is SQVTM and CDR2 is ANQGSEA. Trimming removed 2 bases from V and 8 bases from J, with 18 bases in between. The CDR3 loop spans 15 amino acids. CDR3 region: CSVETRYRDPGELFF. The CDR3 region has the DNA TGCAGCGTTGAAACTAGGTACCGGGACCCGGGGGAGCTGTTTTTT.

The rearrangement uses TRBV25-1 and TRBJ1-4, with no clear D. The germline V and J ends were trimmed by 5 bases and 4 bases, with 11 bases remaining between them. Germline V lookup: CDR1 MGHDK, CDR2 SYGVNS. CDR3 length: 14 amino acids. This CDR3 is CASSRMYGNEKLFF. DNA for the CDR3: TGTGCCAGCAGTCGGATGTATGGTAATGAAAAACTGTTTTTT.

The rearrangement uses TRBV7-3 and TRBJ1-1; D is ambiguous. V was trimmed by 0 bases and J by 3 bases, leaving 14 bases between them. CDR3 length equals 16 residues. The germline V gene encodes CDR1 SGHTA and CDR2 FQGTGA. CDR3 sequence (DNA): TGTGCCAGCAGCTTAACGATCGCTGGCGGGGACACTGAAGCTTTCTTT. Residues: CASSLTIAGGDTEAFF.